Listed here are 20 T cell receptor beta chains from one sample, sequenced in a study of T cell responses to AZD1222 COVID-19 vaccine. TCRdb's copy holds only in-frame clones and misses some; the assay was immunoSEQ multiplex PCR. Here the sample spans about 160,000 clones, over 75% being singletons. The sequences come from peripheral blood, collected on day 0 of AZD1222 vaccination. Receptor source: an adult in good health.

J is TRBJ2-5 and V is TRBV30; 12 positions agree with TRBD2. The length of the CDR3 is 14 residues. The V and J ends lost 1 base and 3 bases, in that order; junction bases with no gene match: 0. Germline V CDR1 and CDR2: GTSNPN, SVGIG (reference sequence). CDR3 protein: CAWSGLAGEETQYF. CDR3 nucleotides: TGTGCCTGGAGTGGACTAGCGGGGGAAGAGACCCAGTACTTC.

The J gene is TRBJ2-7, the V gene TRBV5-1; D unclear. Trimming left V 0 bases short and J 2 bases short, with 15 bases between. The CDR3 runs to 16 residues. Germline V gene lookup returns CDR1 SGHRS and CDR2 YFSETQ. The CDR3 loop is CASSLAAYKGPYEQYF. The CDR3 DNA reads as TGCGCCAGCAGCTTGGCCGCATACAAGGGCCCCTACGAGCAGTACTTC.

This sequence joins TRBV19 and TRBJ1-1; possible D gene TRBD1, 6 bases. The V end lost 4 bases, the J end lost 0 bases, and 21 bases lay between the germline ends. The CDR3 is made up of 18 amino acids. Germline V gene lookup returns CDR1 LNHDA and CDR2 SQIVND (reference sequence). The chain's CDR3 is CASSRANRDGGMNTEAFF. Written as DNA, the CDR3 is TGTGCCAGTAGTAGGGCCAACAGGGATGGGGGGATGAACACTGAAGCTTTCTTT.

The V gene is TRBV5-1, the J gene TRBJ1-3; tentative D call: TRBD1 (5 bases). Between the trimmed V and J ends, which lost 1 base and 0 bases, there was a span of 17 bases. CDR1 and CDR2 from the germline V gene are SGHRS and YFSETQ. There are 18 residues in the CDR3. DNA for the CDR3: TGCGCCAGCAGCTTGTCACCCAGGGACCTTAACTCTGGAAACACCATATATTTT. Protein sequence: CASSLSPRDLNSGNTIYF.

The chain couples TRBV5-6 to TRBJ1-4, with 9 bases aligning to TRBD1. V was clipped by 2 bases and J by 7 bases; unmatched bases: 9. Germline loops: CDR1 SGHDT, CDR2 YYEEEE. The CDR3 consists of 16 residues. CDR3 DNA sequence: TGTGCCAGCAGCTTACTACGTGGGACAGGGAGTGAAAAACTGTTTTTT. Translation: CASSLLRGTGSEKLFF.

V gene TRBV5-6 combines with J gene TRBJ1-1; unclear D gene. The CDR3 sequence is 11 residues long. V lost 1 base, J lost 8 bases, and 6 bases lay in between. CDR1 and CDR2 from the germline V gene are SGHDT and YYEEEE. This CDR3 is CASSLHSEAFF. DNA of the CDR3: TGTGCCAGCAGCTTGCACTCGGAAGCTTTCTTT.

The rearrangement joins TRBV20-1 to TRBJ2-7; D is undetermined. V lost 4 bases, J lost 3 bases, and 7 bases lay in between. The V gene's germline CDR1 is DFQATT and CDR2 SNEGSKA (reference sequence). The CDR3 consists of 11 residues. The CDR3 nucleotides are TGCAGTGCTATATACCTCTACGAGCAGTACTTC. As protein: CSAIYLYEQYF.

This rearrangement joins TRBV19 to TRBJ1-5; a possible D gene is TRBD1 (5 bases). Looked up from germline, CDR1 is LNHDA and CDR2 is SQIVND (reference sequence). V lost 0 bases and J 4 bases, leaving 19 bases between the germline ends. CDR3 length: 18 amino acids. The CDR3 region is CASSIESRGLSGNQPQHF. CDR3 nucleotides: TGTGCCAGTAGTATAGAGTCCCGGGGCCTCTCTGGGAATCAGCCCCAGCATTTT.

The chain is built from TRBV28 and TRBJ1-2; D unclear. Trimming removed 2 bases from V and 6 bases from J, with 7 bases in between. Germline CDR1 reads MDHEN; CDR2 reads SYDVKM. The CDR3 loop spans 12 amino acids. CDR3 loop: CASSLRGHGYTF. The CDR3 DNA sequence: TGTGCCAGCAGTTTACGAGGGCATGGCTACACCTTC.

This chain uses TRBV9 with TRBJ2-5, with TRBD2 matching over 12 bases. This CDR3 spans 17 amino acids. Germline lookup yields CDR1 SGDLS and CDR2 YYNGEE. V shed 3 bases and J 2 bases; nucleotides not matched to a gene: 8. The CDR3 reads CASSGTSGVAQQETQYF. The CDR3 DNA sequence: TGTGCCAGCAGCGGGACTAGCGGGGTGGCCCAACAAGAGACCCAGTACTTC. Using reference TRBV9 and TRBJ2-5 for the parts outside the CDR3, the full variable domain is DSGVTQTPKHLITATGQRVTLRCSPRSGDLSVYWYQQSLDQGLQFLIQYYNGEERAKGNILERFSAQQFPDLHSELNLSSLELGDSALYFCASSGTSGVAQQETQYFGPGTRLLVL.

The chain joins TRBV28 to TRBJ1-2; D is perhaps TRBD1 (5 bases). The CDR3 length is 13 residues. Trimming removed 2 bases from V and 14 bases from J, with 18 bases in between. Germline loops: CDR1 MDHEN, CDR2 SYDVKM. CDR3 DNA sequence: TGTGCCAGCAGTTTAGCGATCAGGGTCCTGAGGACCTTC. It yields the protein CASSLAIRVLRTF.

This sequence joins TRBV25-1 and TRBJ1-3; D not certain. The V gene's germline CDR1 is MGHDK and CDR2 SYGVNS. V lost 7 bases and J lost 0, with 7 bases in between. This CDR3 is 13 amino acids long. The CDR3: CASTQTSGNTIYF. For the CDR3, the DNA is TGTGCCAGCACCCAAACCTCTGGAAACACCATATATTTT.

J is TRBJ1-2 and V is TRBV7-6; 8 positions agree with TRBD1. This CDR3 has 16 residues. Looked up from germline, CDR1 is SGHVS and CDR2 is FNYEAQ. The V segment lost 5 bases and the J segment 5 bases; nucleotides outside the gene matches: 13. CDR3 in DNA: TGTGCCAGCAGCCCCGGACAGGGACGAGCAGGATATGGCTACACCTTC. As protein: CASSPGQGRAGYGYTF.

This chain connects TRBV28 to TRBJ1-4; D call uncertain. The CDR3 sequence is 15 residues long. Germline V gives CDR1 MDHEN, CDR2 SYDVKM. V was trimmed by 1 base and J by 0 bases, leaving 6 bases between them. CDR3 protein: CASSLFPATNEKLFF. CDR3 bases: TGTGCCAGCAGTTTATTTCCTGCAACTAATGAAAAACTGTTTTTT.

This clone was counted once. V usage is TRBV5-6 and J usage is TRBJ1-4; D possibly corresponds to TRBD1 (6 bases). Trimming took 4 bases from V and 7 from J, leaving 17 bases between them. This CDR3 has 15 amino acids. Germline V gives CDR1 SGHDT, CDR2 YYEEEE. CDR3 region: CASSVTGKIGEKLFF. CDR3 DNA: TGTGCCAGCAGCGTTACAGGGAAAATAGGTGAAAAACTGTTTTTT.

The chain combines TRBV4-3 with TRBJ1-2; D perhaps matches TRBD1 (6 bases). V lost 3 bases and J lost 5, with 16 bases in between. This CDR3 has 15 residues. The germline V gene encodes CDR1 LGHNA and CDR2 YSLEER. CDR3 in amino acids: CASSQSPRDNYGYTF. The CDR3 region has the DNA TGCGCCAGCAGCCAGTCCCCCCGGGACAATTATGGCTACACCTTC.

The table lists this clone with a few counts. V usage is TRBV6-5 and J usage is TRBJ1-4; 9 bases agree with TRBD1. J gave up 9 bases and V 6 bases, and 8 bases lay outside the gene matches. The length of the CDR3 is 14 residues. Per germline, CDR1 MNHEY and CDR2 SVGAGI. The CDR3 sequence is CASSHGTGSKKLFF. For the CDR3, the DNA is TGTGCCAGCAGCCACGGGACAGGGTCAAAAAAACTGTTTTTT.

This clone was recorded only once. The chain links TRBV7-3 to TRBJ2-1; no definite D call. The length of the CDR3 is 13 residues. Germline V gene lookup returns CDR1 SGHTA and CDR2 FQGTGA. Trimming cost V 3 bases and J 5 bases, with 8 bases left between them. In DNA, the CDR3 is TGTGCCAGCAGCTTCGACTGGAACAATGAGCAGTTCTTC. Amino acids: CASSFDWNNEQFF.

The V call is TRBV30, the J call TRBJ2-7, with a possible D match to TRBD2 (5 bases). Germline CDR1 and CDR2: GTSNPN and SVGIG (reference sequence). CDR3 length: 16 amino acids. Trimming cost V 3 bases and J 4 bases, with 22 bases left between them. This chain's CDR3 is CAWSRRPGKELYEQYF. CDR3 DNA sequence: TGTGCCTGGAGCCGACGTCCGGGAAAGGAATTATACGAGCAGTACTTC.

The rearrangement uses TRBV6-2 or TRBV6-3 and TRBJ2-3; D may be TRBD1 or TRBD2 (6 bases each). Germline V gene data show CDR1 as MNHEY and CDR2 as SVGEGT. Trimming stripped 4 bases from V and 2 bases from J, with 10 bases between. The CDR3 totals 14 residues. CDR3 residues: CASSSRDNTDTQYF. The CDR3 nucleotides read TGTGCCAGCAGTTCGCGGGACAACACAGATACGCAGTATTTT.